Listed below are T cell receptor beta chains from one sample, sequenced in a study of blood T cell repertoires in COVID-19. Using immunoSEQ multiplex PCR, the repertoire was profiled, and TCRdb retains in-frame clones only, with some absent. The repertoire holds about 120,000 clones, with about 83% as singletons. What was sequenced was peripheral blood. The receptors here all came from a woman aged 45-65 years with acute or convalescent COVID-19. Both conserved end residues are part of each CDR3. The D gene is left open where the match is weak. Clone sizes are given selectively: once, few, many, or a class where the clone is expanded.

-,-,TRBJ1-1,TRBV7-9,TGTGCCAGCAGCTTACCGGGAGAACAGTCGGGGGCTTTCTTT,CASSLPGEQSGAFF
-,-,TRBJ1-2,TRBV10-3,TGTGCCATCGGGACGGGAGGTGGCTACACCTTC,CAIGTGGGYTF
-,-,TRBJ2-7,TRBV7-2,TGTGCCAGCAGCTTAGGTAGGGCGGGATCCTCCTACGAGCAGTACTTC,CASSLGRAGSSYEQYF
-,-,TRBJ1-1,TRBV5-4,TGTGCCAGCAGCTTTCAGGTGAACACTGAAGCTTTCTTT,CASSFQVNTEAFF
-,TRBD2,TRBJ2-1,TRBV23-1,TGCGCCAGCAGTCAATCGATGGTTGAAGGGACTAGCGGGAGGTTCGGTGAGCAGTTCTTC,CASSQSMVEGTSGRFGEQFF
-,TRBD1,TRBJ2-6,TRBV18,TGTGCCAGCTCACGGGACAGTTCCGCTCGTGGGGCCAACGTCCTGACTTTC,CASSRDSSARGANVLTF
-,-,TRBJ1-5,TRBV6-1,TGTGCCAGCAGTGAAGCCAGGGACTTGCCTCAGCATTTT,CASSEARDLPQHF
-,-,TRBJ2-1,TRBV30,TGTGCCTGGGACAGCTCCTACAATGAGCAGTTCTTC,CAWDSSYNEQFF
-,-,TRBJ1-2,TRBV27,TGTGCCAGCAGTTTTCCAGGGGCACGGGGCTACACCTTC,CASSFPGARGYTF
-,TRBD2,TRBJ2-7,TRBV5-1,TGCGCCAGCAGCTTGGATGGCGGGAGCGCCTACGAGCAGTACTTC,CASSLDGGSAYEQYF
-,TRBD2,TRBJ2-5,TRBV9,TGTGCCAGCAGCCTCCTGGGCGGGGGGCCGGAGACCCAGTACTTC,CASSLLGGGPETQYF
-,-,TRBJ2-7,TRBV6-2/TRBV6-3,TGTGCCAGCAGTTACCCTTATAGCGGCTTCTCCTACGAGCAGTACTTC,CASSYPYSGFSYEQYF
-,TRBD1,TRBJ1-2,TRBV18,TGTGCCAGCTCACCAAGACAGGGCCATAACTATGGCTACACCTTC,CASSPRQGHNYGYTF
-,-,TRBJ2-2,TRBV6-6,TGTGCCAGCAGTGTCAGCGGGACACCGAACACCGGGGAGCTGTTTTTT,CASSVSGTPNTGELFF
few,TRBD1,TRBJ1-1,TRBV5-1,TGCGCCAGCAGCCCTAGGACAGGGATGAGCACTGAAGCTTTCTTT,CASSPRTGMSTEAFF
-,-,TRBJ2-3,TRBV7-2,TGTGCCAGCAGCACAAATCAGGGGTCAGATACGCAGTATTTT,CASSTNQGSDTQYF
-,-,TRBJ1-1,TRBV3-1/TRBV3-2,TGTGCCAGCAGCCAAGGGTCGCAGGTCGGCACTGAAGCTTTCTTT,CASSQGSQVGTEAFF
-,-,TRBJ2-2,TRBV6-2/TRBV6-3,TGTGCCAGCGGCCCGGGACTCTCGGACACCGGGGAGCTGTTTTTT,CASGPGLSDTGELFF
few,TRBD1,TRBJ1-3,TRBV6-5,TGTGCCAGCAGTCTAGGAACAGGGGACACCATATATTTT,CASSLGTGDTIYF
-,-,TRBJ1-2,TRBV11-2,TGTGCCAGCAGCTTAGTTACTGGCGGAGGGCTAAGAAACGGCTACACCTTC,CASSLVTGGGLRNGYTF
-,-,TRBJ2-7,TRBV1,TGCACCAGCAAGGCTAGCGGGGCCGGGGAGCAGTACTTC,CTSKASGAGEQYF
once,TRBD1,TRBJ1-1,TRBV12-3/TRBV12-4,TGTGCCAGCGCCGGAGGGGGCCTCACTGAAGCTTTCTTT,CASAGGGLTEAFF
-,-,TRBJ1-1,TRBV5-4,TGTGCCAGCAGCCCCGTGGAGCGGCACACTGAAGCTTTCTTT,CASSPVERHTEAFF
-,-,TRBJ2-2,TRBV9,TGTGCCAGCAGCGACGAGACAGAGAGTACGAACACCGGGGAGCTGTTTTTT,CASSDETESTNTGELFF
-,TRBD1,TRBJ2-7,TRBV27,TGTGCCAGCAGTTTACAGACAGGGTCGCCGTCGCAACAGTACTTC,CASSLQTGSPSQQYF
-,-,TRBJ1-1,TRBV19,TGTGCCAGTAGTATACGCCCAGGGCTAGTAGGGACTGAAGCTTTCTTT,CASSIRPGLVGTEAFF
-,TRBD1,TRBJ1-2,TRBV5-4,TGTGCCAGCAGCTTACCTCCGGGACAGAGTCTTTATGGCTACACCTTC,CASSLPPGQSLYGYTF